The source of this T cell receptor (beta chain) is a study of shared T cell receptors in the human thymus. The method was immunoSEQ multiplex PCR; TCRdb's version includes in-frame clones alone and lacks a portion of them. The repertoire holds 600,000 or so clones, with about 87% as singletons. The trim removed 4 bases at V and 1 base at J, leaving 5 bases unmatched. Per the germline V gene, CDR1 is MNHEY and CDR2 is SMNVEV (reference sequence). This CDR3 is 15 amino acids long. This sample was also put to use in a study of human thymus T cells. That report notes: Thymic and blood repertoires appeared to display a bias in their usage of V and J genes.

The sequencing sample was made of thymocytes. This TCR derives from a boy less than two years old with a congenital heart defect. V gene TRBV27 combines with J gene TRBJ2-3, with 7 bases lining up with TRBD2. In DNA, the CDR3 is TGTGCCAGCAGTTGGGGGGGAGGAGGCACAGATACGCAGTATTTT. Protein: CASSWGGGGTDTQYF.